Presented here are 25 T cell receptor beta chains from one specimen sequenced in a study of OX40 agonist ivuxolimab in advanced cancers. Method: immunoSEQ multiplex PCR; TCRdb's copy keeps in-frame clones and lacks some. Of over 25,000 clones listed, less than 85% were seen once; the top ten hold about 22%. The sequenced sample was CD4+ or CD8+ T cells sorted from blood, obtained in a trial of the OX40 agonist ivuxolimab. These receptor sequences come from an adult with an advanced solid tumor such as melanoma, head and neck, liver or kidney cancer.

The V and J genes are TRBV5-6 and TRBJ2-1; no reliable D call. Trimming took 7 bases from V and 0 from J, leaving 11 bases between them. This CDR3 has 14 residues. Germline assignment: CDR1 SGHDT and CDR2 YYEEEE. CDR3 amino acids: CASHWGSSYNEQFF. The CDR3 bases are TGTGCCAGCCACTGGGGAAGCTCCTACAATGAGCAGTTCTTC.

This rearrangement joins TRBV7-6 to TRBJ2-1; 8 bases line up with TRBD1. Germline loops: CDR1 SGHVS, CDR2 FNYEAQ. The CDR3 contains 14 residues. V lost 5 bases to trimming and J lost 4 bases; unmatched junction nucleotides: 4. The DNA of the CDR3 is TGTGCCAGCAGCGCCCGGGACAGGTACAATGAGCAGTTCTTC. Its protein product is CASSARDRYNEQFF.

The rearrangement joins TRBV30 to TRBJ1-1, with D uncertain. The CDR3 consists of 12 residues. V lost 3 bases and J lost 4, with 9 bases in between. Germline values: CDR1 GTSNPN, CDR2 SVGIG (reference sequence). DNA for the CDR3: TGTGCCTGGAGCCCACCGGGCACTGAAGCTTTCTTT. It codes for CAWSPPGTEAFF. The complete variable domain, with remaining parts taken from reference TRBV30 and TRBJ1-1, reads SQTIHQWPATLVQPVGSPLSLECTVEGTSNPNLYWYRQAAGRGLQLLFYSVGIGQISSEVPQNLSASRPQDRQFILSSKKLLLSDSGFYLCAWSPPGTEAFFGQGTRLTVV.

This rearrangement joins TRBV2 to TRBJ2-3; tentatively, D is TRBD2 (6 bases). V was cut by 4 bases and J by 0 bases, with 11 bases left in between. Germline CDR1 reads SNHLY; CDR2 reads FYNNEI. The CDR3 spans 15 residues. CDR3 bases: TGTGCCAGCAGTGGGAGCGGGCGTAGCACAGATACGCAGTATTTT. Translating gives CASSGSGRSTDTQYF.

For the CDR3, the DNA is TGTGCCAGCAAACAGGGGTCCACCTTGCAGTACTTC. Amino acid sequence: CASKQGSTLQYF. The chain combines TRBV27 with TRBJ2-7; 7 nucleotides align to TRBD1. The CDR3 sequence is 12 residues long. Losses at the gene ends were 7 bases for V and 9 bases for J; bases not matched to a gene: 9. Germline CDR1 is MNHEY and CDR2 is SMNVEV (reference sequence).

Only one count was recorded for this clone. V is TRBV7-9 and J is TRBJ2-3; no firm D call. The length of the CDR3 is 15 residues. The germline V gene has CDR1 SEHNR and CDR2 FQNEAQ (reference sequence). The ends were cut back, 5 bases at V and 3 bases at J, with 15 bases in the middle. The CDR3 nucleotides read TGTGCCAGCAGCAGGGAAGTAGCCCAGACAGATACGCAGTATTTT. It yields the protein CASSREVAQTDTQYF.

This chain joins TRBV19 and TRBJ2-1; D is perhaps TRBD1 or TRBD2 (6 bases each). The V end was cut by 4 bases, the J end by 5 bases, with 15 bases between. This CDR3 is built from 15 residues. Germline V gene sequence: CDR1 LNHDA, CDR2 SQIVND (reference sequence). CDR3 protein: CASSTKLGGNNEQFF. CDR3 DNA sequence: TGTGCCAGTAGTACAAAACTAGGGGGGAACAATGAGCAGTTCTTC.

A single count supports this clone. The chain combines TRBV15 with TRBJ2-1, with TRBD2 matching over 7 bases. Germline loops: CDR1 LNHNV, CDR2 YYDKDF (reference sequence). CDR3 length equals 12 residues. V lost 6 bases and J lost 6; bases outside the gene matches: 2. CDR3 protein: CATSSGGNEQFF. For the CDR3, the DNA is TGTGCCACCAGTTCGGGGGGCAATGAGCAGTTCTTC.

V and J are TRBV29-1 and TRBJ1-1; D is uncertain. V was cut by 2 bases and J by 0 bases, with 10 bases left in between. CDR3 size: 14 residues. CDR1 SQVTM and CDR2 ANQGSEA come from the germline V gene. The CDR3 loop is CSVEWAAVNTEAFF. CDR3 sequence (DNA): TGCAGCGTTGAATGGGCGGCCGTGAACACTGAAGCTTTCTTT. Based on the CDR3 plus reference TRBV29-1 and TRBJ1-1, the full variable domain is SAVISQKPSRDICQRGTSLTIQCQVDSQVTMMFWYRQQPGQSLTLIATANQGSEATYESGFVIDKFPISRPNLTFSTLTVSNMSPEDSSIYLCSVEWAAVNTEAFFGQGTRLTVV.

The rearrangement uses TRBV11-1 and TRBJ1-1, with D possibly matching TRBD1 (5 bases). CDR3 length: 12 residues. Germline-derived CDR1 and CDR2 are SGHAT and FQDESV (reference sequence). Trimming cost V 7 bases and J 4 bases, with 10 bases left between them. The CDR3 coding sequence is TGTGCCAGCAACGAGGGGAGCACTGAAGCTTTCTTT. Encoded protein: CASNEGSTEAFF.

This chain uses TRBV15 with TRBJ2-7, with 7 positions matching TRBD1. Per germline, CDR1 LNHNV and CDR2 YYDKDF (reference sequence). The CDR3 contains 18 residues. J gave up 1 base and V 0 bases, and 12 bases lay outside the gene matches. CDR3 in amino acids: CATSRDPRDRRFSYEQYF. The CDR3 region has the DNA TGTGCCACCAGCAGAGACCCCCGGGACAGAAGGTTTTCCTACGAGCAGTACTTC. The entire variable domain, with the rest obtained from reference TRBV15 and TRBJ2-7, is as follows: DAMVIQNPRYQVTQFGKPVTLSCSQTLNHNVMYWYQQKSSQAPKLLFHYYDKDFNNEADTPDNFQSRRPNTSFCFLDIRSPGLGDTAMYLCATSRDPRDRRFSYEQYFGPGTRLTVT.

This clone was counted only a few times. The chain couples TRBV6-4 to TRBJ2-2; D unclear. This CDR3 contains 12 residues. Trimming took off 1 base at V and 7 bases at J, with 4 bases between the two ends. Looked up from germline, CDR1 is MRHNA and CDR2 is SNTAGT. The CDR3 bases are TGTGCCAGCAGTGACTGGGGCGGGGAGCTGTTTTTT. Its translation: CASSDWGGELFF.

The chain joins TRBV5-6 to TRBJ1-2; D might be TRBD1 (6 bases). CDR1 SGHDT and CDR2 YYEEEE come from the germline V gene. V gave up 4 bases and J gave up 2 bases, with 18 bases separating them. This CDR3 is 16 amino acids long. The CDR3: CASSRDNQGLNYGYTF. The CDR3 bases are TGTGCCAGCAGCCGGGACAATCAGGGGTTAAACTATGGCTACACCTTC.

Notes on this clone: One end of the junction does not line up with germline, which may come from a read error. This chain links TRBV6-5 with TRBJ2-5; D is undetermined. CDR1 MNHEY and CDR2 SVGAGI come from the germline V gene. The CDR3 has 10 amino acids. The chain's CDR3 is CASGQGTQYF. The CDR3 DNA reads TGTGCCAGCGGTCAAGGGACCCAGTACTTC.

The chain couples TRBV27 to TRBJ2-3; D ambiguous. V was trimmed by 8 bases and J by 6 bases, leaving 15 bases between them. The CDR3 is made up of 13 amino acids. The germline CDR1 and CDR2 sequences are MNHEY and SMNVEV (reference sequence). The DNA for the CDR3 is TGTGCCAGCCAAGCTTCTCCGGCTGATACGCAGTATTTT. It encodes CASQASPADTQYF.

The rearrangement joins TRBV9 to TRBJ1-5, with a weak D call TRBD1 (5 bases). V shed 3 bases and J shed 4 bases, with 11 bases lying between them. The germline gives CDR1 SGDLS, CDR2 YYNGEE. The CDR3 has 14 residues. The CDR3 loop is CASSGGAGNQPQHF. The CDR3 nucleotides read TGTGCCAGCAGCGGGGGAGCAGGGAATCAGCCCCAGCATTTT.

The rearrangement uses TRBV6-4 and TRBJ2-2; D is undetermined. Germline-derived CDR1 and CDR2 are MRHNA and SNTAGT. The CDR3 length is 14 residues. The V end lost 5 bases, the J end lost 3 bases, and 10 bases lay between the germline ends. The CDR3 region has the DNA TGTGCCAGCAGTACGTCATCGGACACCGGGGAGCTGTTTTTT. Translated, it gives CASSTSSDTGELFF.

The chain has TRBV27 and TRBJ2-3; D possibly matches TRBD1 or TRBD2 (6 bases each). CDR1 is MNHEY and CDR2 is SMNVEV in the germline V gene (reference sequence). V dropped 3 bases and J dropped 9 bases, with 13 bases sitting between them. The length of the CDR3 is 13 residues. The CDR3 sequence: CASSLGAEGTQYF. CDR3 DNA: TGTGCCAGCAGTTTGGGGGCGGAGGGGACGCAGTATTTT.

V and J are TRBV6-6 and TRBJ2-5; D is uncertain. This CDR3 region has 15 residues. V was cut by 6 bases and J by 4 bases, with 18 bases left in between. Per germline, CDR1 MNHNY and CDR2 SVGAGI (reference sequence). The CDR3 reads CASSTPDLPRETQYF. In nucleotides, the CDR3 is TGTGCCAGCAGCACTCCGGACCTACCCAGAGAGACCCAGTACTTC.

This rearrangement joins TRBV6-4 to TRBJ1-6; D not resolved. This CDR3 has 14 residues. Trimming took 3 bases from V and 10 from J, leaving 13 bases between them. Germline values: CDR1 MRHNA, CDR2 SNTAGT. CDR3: CASSEVEGGSPLHF. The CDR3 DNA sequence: TGTGCCAGCAGTGAAGTGGAGGGAGGCTCACCCCTCCACTTT.

CDR3 nucleotides: TGTGCCAGCTCTTCTACGCCTGAGCAGTTCTTC. This codes for CASSSTPEQFF. This chain connects TRBV18 to TRBJ2-1; D uncertain. There are 11 residues in the CDR3. The V end was cut by 6 bases, the J end by 9 bases, with 9 bases between. Per the germline V gene, CDR1 is KGHSH and CDR2 is LQKENI.

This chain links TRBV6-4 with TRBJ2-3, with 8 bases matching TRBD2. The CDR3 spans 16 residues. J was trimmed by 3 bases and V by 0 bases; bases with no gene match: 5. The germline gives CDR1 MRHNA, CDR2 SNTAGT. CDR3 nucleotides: TGTGCCAGCAGTGACTCCGAAGCGGGAGTAACAGATACGCAGTATTTT. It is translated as CASSDSEAGVTDTQYF.

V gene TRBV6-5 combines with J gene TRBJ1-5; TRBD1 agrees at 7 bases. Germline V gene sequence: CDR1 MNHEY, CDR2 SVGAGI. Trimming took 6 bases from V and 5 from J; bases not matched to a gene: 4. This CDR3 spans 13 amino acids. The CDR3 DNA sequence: TGTGCCAGCAGGAAAACAGGGGATCAGCCCCAGCATTTT. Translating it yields CASRKTGDQPQHF.

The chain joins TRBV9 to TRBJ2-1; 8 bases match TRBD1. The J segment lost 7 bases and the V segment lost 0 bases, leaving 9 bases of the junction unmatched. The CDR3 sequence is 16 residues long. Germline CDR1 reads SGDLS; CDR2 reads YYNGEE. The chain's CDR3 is CASSVAYRGVQNEQFF. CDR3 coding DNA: TGTGCCAGCAGCGTAGCTTACAGGGGGGTCCAAAATGAGCAGTTCTTC.

CDR3 amino acids: CASSGPGQGRVNQPQHF. The CDR3 DNA sequence: TGTGCCAGCAGTGGACCGGGACAGGGAAGGGTGAATCAGCCCCAGCATTTT. The chain is built from TRBV2 and TRBJ1-5; 9 bases map to TRBD1. The V segment lost 4 bases and the J segment 4 bases; nucleotides outside the gene matches: 11. Germline CDR1 and CDR2: SNHLY and FYNNEI. The CDR3 contains 17 residues.